This T cell receptor (beta chain) was documented in a study of shared clonotypes between healthy human individuals. Study information: The donor pool was made up of two women and three men aged 18 to 49. Three plates were used per donor for CD4 naive, three for CD4 memory, two for CD8 naive and one for CD8 memory.

The CDR3 consists of 15 residues. Germline values: CDR1 MNHEY, CDR2 SMNVEV (reference sequence). With 0 bases removed from V and 2 bases from J, the gap between germline ends came to 9 bases. Genomic DNA of each subset was evenly split across several immunoSEQ plates. Measured with immunoSEQ multiplex PCR; TCRdb has only the in-frame clones, and not every one. Among about 2 million clones, about 95% were seen once, and the ten largest hold 0.9% to 1.3%. Only CD45RO-negative cells positively selected for CCR7 counted as naive CD8 cells, so terminally differentiated effector memory CD45RA+ cells were excluded.

The sequenced sample consisted of naive CD8+ T cells sorted from blood. This TCR derives from a man in his late teens or twenties in good health. The J gene is TRBJ2-3, the V gene TRBV27, with D perhaps matching TRBD1 (5 bases). The CDR3 sequence: CASSLSPGYTDTQYF. The CDR3 coding sequence is TGTGCCAGCAGTTTATCCCCAGGGTACACAGATACGCAGTATTTT.